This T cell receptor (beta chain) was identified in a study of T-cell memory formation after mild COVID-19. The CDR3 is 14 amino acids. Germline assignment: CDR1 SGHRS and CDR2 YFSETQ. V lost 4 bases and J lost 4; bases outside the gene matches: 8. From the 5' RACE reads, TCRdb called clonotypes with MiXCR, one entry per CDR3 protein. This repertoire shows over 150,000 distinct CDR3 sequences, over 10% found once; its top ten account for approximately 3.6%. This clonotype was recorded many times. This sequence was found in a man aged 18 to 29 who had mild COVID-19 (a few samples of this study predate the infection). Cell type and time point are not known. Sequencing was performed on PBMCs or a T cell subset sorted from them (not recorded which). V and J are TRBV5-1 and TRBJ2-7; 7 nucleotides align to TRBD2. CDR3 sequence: CASSPGGNGYEQYF. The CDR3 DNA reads TGCGCCAGCAGCCCCGGGGGGAACGGGTACGAGCAGTACTTC.